A single T cell receptor beta chain is shown here with its context. The data were obtained in a study of blood T cell repertoires in COVID-19. Study-wide context: There were acute and convalescent COVID-19 samples, and they came from the United States, Italy and Spain.

The V gene's germline CDR1 is KGHSH and CDR2 LQKENI. The CDR3 loop spans 15 amino acids. After removal of 1 base from V and 7 bases from J, the junction contained 2 bases not matched to a gene. In Seattle, patients joined the study during active infection and were tracked longitudinally. Source study methods: Estimates of nucleated cell counts were drawn from the amplification of reference gene primers. Libraries were prepared by immunoSEQ multiplex PCR; TCRdb keeps only in-frame clonotypes and omits some of them. V and J calls and clone size are as listed in that table; D and trimming were resolved from the DNA. Among 250,000 to 400,000 clones listed, roughly 88% were seen once.

The clonotype originates from a woman aged 30 to 39 with COVID-19, enrolled during active disease. The specimen was peripheral blood. The V gene is TRBV18, the J gene TRBJ1-6, with 9 bases aligning to TRBD1. In DNA form, the CDR3 reads TGTGCCAGCTCACCACGGACAGGGGAAAATTCACCCCTCCACTTT. Its protein is CASSPRTGENSPLHF.